This passage covers 27 T cell receptor beta chains from one sample sequenced in a study of graft-versus-host responses after intestinal transplantation. No cognate antigen is known for these TCRs. Assay: immunoSEQ multiplex PCR; the TCRdb copy retains only in-frame clones and omits some. Among 90,000 to 120,000 clones listed, roughly 90% were seen once. The sample in question was unstimulated CD4+ T cells sorted from spleen or lymph node cells, obtained before transplant. All receptors derive from a human donor who was the organ donor for an intestinal transplant.

CDR3 residues: CASSYVGGNEQFF. DNA of the CDR3: TGTGCCAGCAGCTACGTCGGCGGGAATGAGCAGTTCTTC. The chain recombines TRBV7-2 with TRBJ2-1; D possibly corresponds to TRBD2 (5 bases). Between the trimmed V and J ends, which lost 4 bases and 7 bases, there was a span of 11 bases. CDR3 length equals 13 residues. In germline, CDR1 is SGHTA, CDR2 FQGNSA.

The rearrangement links TRBV6-1 to TRBJ1-5, with 8 nucleotides matching TRBD1. CDR1 is MNHNS, CDR2 SASEGT, per germline. The CDR3 runs 14 residues. The V gene end was trimmed by 6 bases and the J gene end by 7 bases; junction bases not matched to a gene: 8. CDR3: CASRTQGGEQPQHF. In DNA form, the CDR3 reads TGTGCCAGCAGGACACAGGGGGGGGAACAGCCCCAGCATTTT.

V is TRBV6-1 and J is TRBJ1-1; D is undetermined. The CDR3 consists of 11 residues. Germline V gene lookup returns CDR1 MNHNS and CDR2 SASEGT. Trimming removed 5 bases from V and 7 bases from J, with 8 bases in between. This CDR3 is CASSRNYEAFF. CDR3 sequence (DNA): TGTGCCAGCAGTAGGAACTATGAAGCTTTCTTT.

This rearrangement joins TRBV14 to TRBJ2-5; D not resolved. This CDR3 has 17 residues. The germline gives CDR1 SGHDN, CDR2 FVKESK. The V and J ends lost 0 bases and 2 bases respectively, with 16 bases between them. The CDR3 nucleotides are TGTGCCAGCAGCCAAGATTGGGCGCGGAAGGGACAAGAGACCCAGTACTTC. It yields the protein CASSQDWARKGQETQYF.

This rearrangement joins TRBV6-5 to TRBJ2-2; TRBD2 agrees at 7 bases. CDR1 MNHEY and CDR2 SVGAGI come from the germline V gene. V dropped 0 bases and J dropped 2; count of bases not matched to a gene: 3. This CDR3 is 16 amino acids long. DNA for the CDR3: TGTGCCAGCAGTTACTCGTGGACTAGTAACACCGGGGAGCTGTTTTTT. This sequence encodes CASSYSWTSNTGELFF.

This chain uses TRBV6-1 with TRBJ1-4; 7 bases align to TRBD1. CDR1 and CDR2 (germline): MNHNS, SASEGT. This CDR3 is 14 amino acids long. V shed 6 bases and J 4 bases; nucleotides not matched to a gene: 5. The CDR3 protein is CASSPQGVNEKLFF. In DNA, the CDR3 is TGTGCCAGCAGCCCTCAGGGGGTTAATGAAAAACTGTTTTTT.

This clone was counted a few times. The chain recombines TRBV10-2 with TRBJ1-6; D not certain. Per the germline V gene, CDR1 is WSHSY and CDR2 is SAAADI. This CDR3 comprises 13 residues. V was pared by 8 bases and J by 7 bases, with 12 bases between. CDR3 protein: CASLGLGNSPLHF. The CDR3, as DNA: TGCGCCAGCCTTGGCCTCGGGAATTCACCCCTCCACTTT.

This sequence joins TRBV5-4 and TRBJ1-2, with TRBD1 matching over 7 bases. Germline CDR1 is SGHNT and CDR2 is YYREEE (reference sequence). V was pared by 3 bases and J by 0 bases, with 8 bases of the junction left unmatched. The CDR3 extends over 16 amino acids. CDR3 sequence reads: CASSSRTGPTNYGYTF. Written as DNA, the CDR3 is TGTGCCAGCAGCTCACGGACAGGACCCACTAACTATGGCTACACCTTC. The full variable domain, completed using reference TRBV5-4 and TRBJ1-2, is ETGVTQSPTHLIKTRGQQVTLRCSSQSGHNTVSWYQQALGQGPQFIFQYYREEENGRGNFPPRFSGLQFPNYSSELNVNALELDDSALYLCASSSRTGPTNYGYTFGSGTRLTVV.

This rearrangement joins TRBV14 to TRBJ2-7; 11 bases are a match to TRBD1. Looked up from germline, CDR1 is SGHDN and CDR2 is FVKESK. CDR3 length: 15 residues. V was pared by 1 base and J by 3 bases, with 2 bases of the junction left unmatched. The chain's CDR3 is CASSQVGTGGYEQYF. CDR3 in DNA: TGTGCCAGCAGCCAAGTGGGGACAGGGGGCTACGAGCAGTACTTC.

This CDR3 is CASSPRGGNEQFF. The CDR3 DNA reads as TGTGCCAGCAGCCCCAGGGGAGGAAATGAGCAGTTCTTC. This chain uses TRBV7-2 with TRBJ2-1; D may match TRBD1 or TRBD2 (6 bases each). CDR3 length equals 13 residues. V gave up 5 bases and J gave up 7 bases, with 12 bases separating them. Per germline, CDR1 SGHTA and CDR2 FQGNSA.

The chain employs TRBV6-5 and TRBJ2-1; TRBD2 aligns across 8 bases. CDR1 and CDR2 from the germline V gene are MNHEY and SVGAGI. The CDR3 spans 15 residues. Trimming took 6 bases from V and 0 from J; bases not matched to a gene: 4. CDR3 region: CASRQSGSSYNEQFF. The DNA for the CDR3 is TGTGCCAGCAGACAGAGCGGGAGCTCCTACAATGAGCAGTTCTTC.

This rearrangement joins TRBV19 to TRBJ2-5, with 7 positions matching TRBD2. The V gene end was trimmed by 4 bases and the J gene end by 6 bases; junction bases not matched to a gene: 8. The germline gives CDR1 LNHDA, CDR2 SQIVND (reference sequence). The CDR3 contains 14 residues. CDR3 bases: TGTGCCAGTAGTAGGTCGGGCGGGAGCAAGACCCAGTACTTC. As protein: CASSRSGGSKTQYF.

The chain couples TRBV6-1 to TRBJ1-1, with D hard to call. V was clipped by 8 bases and J by 5 bases, with 9 bases between them. CDR3 size: 11 residues. The germline gives CDR1 MNHNS, CDR2 SASEGT. The DNA of the CDR3 is TGTGCCAGCGAGAGGCGGACTGAAGCTTTCTTT. Translated: CASERRTEAFF.

In its sample, this clone was seen once. The J gene is TRBJ1-3, the V gene TRBV6-6; possibly TRBD1 for D (5 bases). CDR3 size: 14 residues. V was pared by 6 bases and J by 0 bases, with 9 bases between. In germline, CDR1 is MNHNY, CDR2 SVGAGI (reference sequence). This CDR3 reads CASRRQSSGNTIYF. The CDR3 region has the DNA TGTGCCAGCAGGCGACAGTCCTCTGGAAACACCATATATTTT.

This rearrangement joins TRBV7-2 to TRBJ1-5; 7 nucleotides align to TRBD1. V was clipped by 1 base and J by 4 bases; unmatched bases: 1. This CDR3 is built from 14 residues. Germline V gene data show CDR1 as SGHTA and CDR2 as FQGNSA. The chain's CDR3 is CASSLDRGNQPQHF. The CDR3 DNA reads TGTGCCAGCAGCTTAGACAGGGGAAATCAGCCCCAGCATTTT.

The chain uses TRBV28 and TRBJ1-6, with D maybe TRBD1 (5 bases). Trimming left V 3 bases short and J 5 bases short, with 11 bases between. CDR3 length equals 15 residues. The germline gives CDR1 MDHEN, CDR2 SYDVKM. The CDR3 region is CASSFGGSNNSPLHF. In nucleotides, the CDR3 is TGTGCCAGCAGTTTTGGGGGGAGCAATAATTCACCCCTCCACTTT.

This rearrangement joins TRBV25-1 to TRBJ1-6; the D gene is possibly TRBD1 (5 bases). V lost 7 bases, J lost 11 bases, and 18 bases lay in between. The CDR3 is made up of 14 amino acids. Germline V gives CDR1 MGHDK, CDR2 SYGVNS. The CDR3: CASTGDGRGAPLHF. The CDR3 DNA follows: TGTGCCAGCACCGGGGACGGACGGGGGGCACCCCTCCACTTT.

The chain recombines TRBV5-1 with TRBJ1-5; unclear D gene. Germline CDR1 is SGHRS and CDR2 is YFSETQ. The germline V and J ends were trimmed by 0 bases and 1 base, with 8 bases remaining between them. This CDR3 is built from 15 residues. The CDR3 sequence: CASSLDFQSNQPQHF. CDR3 DNA: TGCGCCAGCAGCTTGGATTTCCAGAGCAATCAGCCCCAGCATTTT.

This clone is labeled medium-sized. The chain carries TRBV5-6 and TRBJ2-7; TRBD2 agrees at 7 bases. V was pared by 0 bases and J by 9 bases, with 6 bases of the junction left unmatched. The germline CDR1 and CDR2 sequences are SGHDT and YYEEEE. This CDR3 has 13 residues. As DNA, the CDR3 is TGTGCCAGCAGCTTGGAGCAGGGACTATTGCAGTACTTC. This translates into CASSLEQGLLQYF.

The chain uses TRBV19 and TRBJ1-2; 9 bases are shared with TRBD1. This CDR3 spans 16 amino acids. CDR1 and CDR2 from the germline V gene are LNHDA and SQIVND (reference sequence). V shed 5 bases, J shed 5 bases, and the junction held 12 bases outside the gene matches. CDR3 nucleotide sequence: TGTGCCAGTAGTTTCACCGGGACAGGGAGCTTATATGGCTACACCTTC. This translates into CASSFTGTGSLYGYTF.

The chain employs TRBV5-4 and TRBJ1-2; D ambiguous. V lost 0 bases and J lost 2, with 8 bases in between. Germline loops: CDR1 SGHNT, CDR2 YYREEE (reference sequence). The CDR3 contains 14 residues. In DNA, the CDR3 is TGTGCCAGCAGCTTGGCAGGAATCAACTATGGCTACACCTTC. The encoded protein is CASSLAGINYGYTF.

This clone was detected only a few times. The chain employs TRBV7-9 and TRBJ1-4; D not resolved. This CDR3 comprises 16 residues. Germline-derived CDR1 and CDR2 are SEHNR and FQNEAQ (reference sequence). With 5 bases removed from V and 1 base from J, the gap between germline ends came to 14 bases. CDR3 protein: CASSAREVRTNEKLFF. DNA of the CDR3: TGTGCCAGCAGCGCGAGAGAAGTTAGAACTAATGAAAAACTGTTTTTT.

This CDR3 reads CASAKALSSYNEQFF. The DNA of the CDR3 is TGTGCCAGCGCAAAGGCTCTCAGCTCCTACAATGAGCAGTTCTTC. The chain combines TRBV6-5 with TRBJ2-1; D gene unclear. The CDR3 spans 15 residues. Per germline, CDR1 MNHEY and CDR2 SVGAGI. V was trimmed by 8 bases and J by 0 bases, leaving 14 bases between them.

This rearrangement joins TRBV5-8 to TRBJ1-3; TRBD1 matches at 7 bases. The CDR3 consists of 16 residues. Germline lookup yields CDR1 SGHTS and CDR2 YDEGEE. Unmatched junction bases numbered 9, after V lost 4 bases and J lost 2 bases. The CDR3 bases are TGTGCCAGCAGCCGCCAACAGGGGAGAACTGGAAACACCATATATTTT. Protein: CASSRQQGRTGNTIYF. Looking up the rest from reference TRBV5-8 and TRBJ1-3 gives the full variable domain: EAGVTQSPTHLIKTRGQQATLRCSPISGHTSVYWYQQALGLGLQFLLWYDEGEERNRGNFPPRFSGRQFPNYSSELNVNALELEDSALYLCASSRQQGRTGNTIYFGEGSWLTVV.

The rearrangement links TRBV6-1 to TRBJ1-2; possibly TRBD1 for D (6 bases). Looked up from germline, CDR1 is MNHNS and CDR2 is SASEGT. The CDR3 contains 13 residues. V was clipped by 6 bases and J by 5 bases, with 13 bases between them. As DNA, the CDR3 is TGTGCCAGCAGCCGGACAGCAGAGTATGGCTACACCTTC. Protein product: CASSRTAEYGYTF.

The chain has TRBV6-6 and TRBJ2-1, with D perhaps matching TRBD2 (5 bases). The CDR3 totals 16 residues. Trimming shortened V by 2 bases and J by 8 bases, and 19 bases separated the two germline ends. Germline V gene data show CDR1 as MNHNY and CDR2 as SVGAGI (reference sequence). CDR3: CASSYNAEAVYYEQFF. CDR3 DNA sequence: TGTGCCAGCAGTTACAATGCGGAGGCGGTATATTATGAGCAGTTCTTC.

The chain's CDR3 is CASSLIGRAGVVDTGELFF. In DNA, the CDR3 is TGTGCCAGCAGCTTAATCGGTCGAGCGGGAGTAGTAGACACCGGGGAGCTGTTTTTT. The chain links TRBV7-3 to TRBJ2-2; TRBD2 matches at 8 bases. This CDR3 is 19 amino acids long. J was trimmed by 3 bases and V by 1 base; bases with no gene match: 13. The germline gives CDR1 SGHTA, CDR2 FQGTGA. The full variable domain, completed using reference TRBV7-3 and TRBJ2-2, is GAGVSQTPSNKVTEKGKYVELRCDPISGHTALYWYRQSLGQGPEFLIYFQGTGAADDSGLPNDRFFAVRPEGSVSTLKIQRTERGDSAVYLCASSLIGRAGVVDTGELFFGEGSRLTVL.